The clone carrying this T cell receptor (beta chain) was recorded at least ten times. Its antigen is still unknown. The data were taken from a study of T cells in Graves' hyperthyroidism and ophthalmopathy. The study, taken as a whole, reports: Ophthalmopathy was model-predicted a median 6.5 months pre-onset.

The germline V gene encodes CDR1 MDHEN and CDR2 SYDVKM. V gave up 4 bases and J gave up 2 bases; unmatched junction bases: 6. The CDR3 is 16 residues long. Amplified TCR beta CDR3 regions came from RNA transcripts. RT-PCR in the first round (using the HTBI primer set) targeted the TCR CDR3. In TCRdb, the multiplex PCR reads were re-called with MiXCR into one record per CDR3 protein. Seen here are 500,000 to 800,000 distinct CDR3 sequences, around 13% observed once, and the top ten hold approximately 12%. This TCR derives from a woman aged 45 to 65 with Graves' ophthalmopathy. The sequencing input was blood. J is TRBJ2-3 and V is TRBV28; TRBD1 matches 10 bases. Written as DNA, the CDR3 is TGTGCCAGCAGTTCCACCGGGACAGGGGTCACAGATACGCAGTATTTT. Its translation is CASSSTGTGVTDTQYF.